This T cell receptor beta chain was observed in a study of OX40 agonist ivuxolimab in advanced cancers. Profiled with immunoSEQ multiplex PCR; TCRdb holds only in-frame clones, not every one. Altogether approximately 90,000 clones are present, over 75% being singletons, with the ten largest covering around 2.5%. This clone showed up just once. Deletions cut 0 bases from V and 0 bases from J, with 9 bases between. The CDR3 has 16 amino acids. Germline CDR1 and CDR2: SGDLS and YYNGEE. This sequence was found in an adult with an advanced solid tumor such as melanoma, head and neck, liver or kidney cancer. The input for sequencing was CD4+ or CD8+ T cells sorted from blood, taken in a trial of the OX40 agonist ivuxolimab. This rearrangement joins TRBV9 to TRBJ2-2; D is unresolved. This CDR3 is CASSVGAGPNTGELFF. CDR3 nucleotide sequence: TGTGCCAGCAGCGTAGGGGCAGGACCGAACACCGGGGAGCTGTTTTTT.